The sequence of this T cell receptor beta chain was determined in a study of monozygotic twins with inflammatory bowel disease. Overall study findings and caveats: People with IBD had fewer clonotypes in common with others than healthy twins did, especially with disease activity.

For each CDR3 protein, TCRdb gives one entry from its re-call of the 5' RACE reads, without DNA. This table holds 40,000 to 45,000 distinct CDR3 sequences. Points on this clonotype: The antigen is not known.

The origin of this receptor is a human donor with ulcerative colitis or Crohn's disease, or a healthy co-twin of an affected twin (not recorded which). Material for sequencing was blood.

The CDR3 spells CAISGGSGTVTDTQYF. The V call is TRBV10-3, the J call TRBJ2-3; the TCRdb call, TRBD2, lacks DNA for checking. The CDR3 is 16 residues long. Germline CDR1 and CDR2: ENHRY and SYGVKD.